This T cell receptor (beta chain) comes out of a study of spatial heterogeneity in lung cancer. Overall study context: Sequencing consistently turned up more beta-chain sequences than alpha-chain sequences. Broader study findings: More often at tumor resection than at routine follow-up, ubiquitous expanded tumor TCRs were detected in the blood.

Time point indicated: sample taken at primary tumor resection. The donor population consisted of approximately 70 patients with untreated, early-stage non-small cell lung cancer. TCRs were sequenced from unsorted whole RNA of tumor, nontumor lung or PBMC. There are 17 residues in the CDR3. V lost 6 bases and J lost 7; bases outside the gene matches: 13. Germline CDR1 is WSHSY and CDR2 is SAAADI. As regards this clonotype: The antigen is unknown.

TCRdb re-called the 5' RACE reads through MiXCR, storing one row per CDR3 protein. Counted here are some 83,000 distinct CDR3 sequences, under 8.5% occurring once; the ten biggest clones make up 6.8%. This sequence originates from a male donor with early-stage non-small cell lung cancer. The sample in question was PBMCs, obtained at surgery. V gene TRBV10-2 combines with J gene TRBJ1-5; 12 positions agree with TRBD1. The CDR3 region has the DNA TGCGCCAGCAGCAATCGCGGGACAGGGGGCGCATGGCAGCCCCAGCATTTT. It translates to CASSNRGTGGAWQPQHF.